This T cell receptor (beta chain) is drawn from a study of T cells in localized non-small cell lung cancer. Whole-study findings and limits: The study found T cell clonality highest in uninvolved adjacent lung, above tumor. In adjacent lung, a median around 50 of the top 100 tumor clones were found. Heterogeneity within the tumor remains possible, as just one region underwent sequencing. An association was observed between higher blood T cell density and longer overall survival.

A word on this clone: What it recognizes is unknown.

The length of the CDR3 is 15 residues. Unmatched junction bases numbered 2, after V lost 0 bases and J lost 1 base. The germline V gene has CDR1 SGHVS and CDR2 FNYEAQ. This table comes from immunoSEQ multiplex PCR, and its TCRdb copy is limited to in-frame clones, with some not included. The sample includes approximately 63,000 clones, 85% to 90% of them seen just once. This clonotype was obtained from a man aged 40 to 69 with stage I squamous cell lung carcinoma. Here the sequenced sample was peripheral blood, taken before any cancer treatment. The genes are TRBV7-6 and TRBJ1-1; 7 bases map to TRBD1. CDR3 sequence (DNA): TGTGCCAGCAGCTTAGCAGGGGGCAGGAACACTGAAGCTTTCTTT. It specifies CASSLAGGRNTEAFF.